The 25 T cell receptor beta chains presented below share a single source sample, sequenced in a study of shared clonotypes between healthy human individuals. Generated by immunoSEQ multiplex PCR, the TCRdb table keeps only in-frame clones and is missing some. The repertoire holds about 230,000 clones, about 65% seen once, with 8.5% to 14% in the top ten. The sample consisted of memory CD4+ T cells sorted from blood. Indicated subset: CD45RA-negative fraction. The receptors stem from a man aged 25-45 years in good health.

The chain couples TRBV5-5 to TRBJ2-3, with 7 bases identical to TRBD2. The J segment lost 2 bases and the V segment lost 1 base, leaving 7 bases of the junction unmatched. The germline V gene encodes CDR1 SGHKS and CDR2 YYEKEE (reference sequence). CDR3 length: 16 residues. As DNA, the CDR3 is TGTGCCAGCAGCTTGAAAGGAGCGGGACTCACAGATACGCAGTATTTT. This gives the protein CASSLKGAGLTDTQYF.

The V and J genes are TRBV28 and TRBJ2-1; 12 nucleotides align to TRBD2. Germline assignment: CDR1 MDHEN and CDR2 SYDVKM. The junction had 2 bases not matched to a gene; V was cut back by 7 bases and J by 4 bases. CDR3 size: 14 residues. CDR3 sequence reads: CASIGLAGYNEQFF. In nucleotides, the CDR3 is TGTGCCAGCATAGGACTAGCGGGATACAATGAGCAGTTCTTC.

The chain combines TRBV7-2 with TRBJ2-1, with 9 bases identical to TRBD1. Unmatched junction bases numbered 4, after V lost 4 bases and J lost 6 bases. Germline CDR1 and CDR2: SGHTA and FQGNSA. The CDR3 is made up of 14 amino acids. The CDR3 region has the DNA TGTGCCAGCAGCTCGGGACAGGGTGGCAATGAGCAGTTCTTC. Encoded protein: CASSSGQGGNEQFF. Full variable domain (missing parts from reference TRBV7-2 and TRBJ2-1): GAGVSQSPSNKVTEKGKDVELRCDPISGHTALYWYRQSLGQGLEFLIYFQGNSAPDKSGLPSDRFSAERTGGSVSTLTIQRTQQEDSAVYLCASSSGQGGNEQFFGPGTRLTVL.

The gene calls are TRBV19 and TRBJ2-6, with D possibly matching TRBD2 (6 bases). This CDR3 comprises 16 residues. The germline V gene has CDR1 LNHDA and CDR2 SQIVND (reference sequence). V shed 1 base and J shed 2 bases, with 9 bases lying between them. The CDR3 sequence is CASSIVPGAGANVLTF. The CDR3 region has the DNA TGTGCCAGTAGTATAGTCCCGGGGGCTGGGGCCAACGTCCTGACTTTC.

J is TRBJ2-1 and V is TRBV29-1; 9 bases align to TRBD1. This CDR3 is built from 14 residues. Germline-derived CDR1 and CDR2 are SQVTM and ANQGSEA. J lost 4 bases, V lost 3 bases, and 4 bases had no gene match. Here the CDR3 DNA reads TGCAGCGTTGATGGGACAGGGCTTTACAATGAGCAGTTCTTC. Translating it yields CSVDGTGLYNEQFF.

The chain employs TRBV5-5 and TRBJ2-2; the D is unclear. Trimming pared 1 base from V and 3 bases from J, leaving 7 bases between. In germline, CDR1 is SGHKS, CDR2 YYEKEE (reference sequence). The CDR3 has 14 amino acids. The CDR3 loop is CASSLRPDTGELFF. CDR3 bases: TGTGCCAGCAGCTTGCGGCCAGACACCGGGGAGCTGTTTTTT.

The CDR3 loop is CTSSQRGNPAGGMMIYSYNEQFF. In nucleotides, the CDR3 is TGCACCAGCAGCCAGAGGGGCAATCCAGCGGGAGGTATGATGATCTACTCCTACAATGAGCAGTTCTTC. This chain connects TRBV1 to TRBJ2-1; whether TRBD2, the table's D call, matches the DNA was not checked. TRBV1 is tagged as a pseudogene. This CDR3 comprises 23 residues.

This clone was detected ten times or more. Other DNA sequences in this sample translate to the same CDR3. V usage is TRBV5-1 and J usage is TRBJ2-1; D is unclear. The CDR3 is 15 amino acids. CDR1 and CDR2 (germline): SGHRS, YFSETQ. Trimming shortened V by 0 bases and J by 4 bases, and 11 bases separated the two germline ends. The CDR3 bases are TGCGCCAGCAGCTTGGACGGGCGCGGTTACAATGAGCAGTTCTTC. This gives the protein CASSLDGRGYNEQFF.

The chain links TRBV14 to TRBJ2-1; D gene unclear. V lost 0 bases, J lost 0 bases, and 12 bases lay in between. Germline V gene lookup returns CDR1 SGHDN and CDR2 FVKESK. The CDR3 has 17 residues. CDR3 DNA: TGTGCCAGCAGCCAAGATGAGCAATCGCGCTCCTACAATGAGCAGTTCTTC. This translates into CASSQDEQSRSYNEQFF.

This chain joins TRBV19 and TRBJ2-2, with a tentative D call TRBD2 (6 bases). The CDR3 extends over 15 amino acids. The ends were cut back, 3 bases at V and 0 bases at J, with 8 bases in the middle. Germline CDR1 and CDR2: LNHDA and SQIVND (reference sequence). The CDR3 protein is CASSIGTSNTGELFF. CDR3 DNA: TGTGCCAGTAGTATCGGGACTTCGAACACCGGGGAGCTGTTTTTT.

The CDR3 is CASSGPQGHQPQHF. The CDR3 nucleotides read TGTGCCAGCAGTGGGCCGCAGGGGCATCAGCCCCAGCATTTT. The chain combines TRBV2 with TRBJ1-5; perhaps TRBD1 as D (6 bases). This CDR3 region has 14 residues. The germline V gene encodes CDR1 SNHLY and CDR2 FYNNEI. The V end was cut by 4 bases, the J end by 5 bases, with 12 bases between.

Of note for this clone: The sample has other DNA sequences that encode this CDR3 too. The V and J genes are TRBV7-2 and TRBJ2-5, with TRBD2 matching over 7 bases. With 1 base clipped from V and 1 base from J, the junction kept 0 bases outside the gene matches. Per the germline V gene, CDR1 is SGHTA and CDR2 is FQGNSA. This CDR3 has 14 amino acids. CDR3 protein: CASSLGGSQETQYF. The CDR3 DNA reads TGTGCCAGCAGCTTAGGCGGGAGCCAAGAGACCCAGTACTTC.

The chain couples TRBV9 to TRBJ1-3, with TRBD1 matching 9 bases. CDR3 length: 15 residues. The J segment lost 6 bases and the V segment lost 2 bases, leaving 6 bases of the junction unmatched. Per germline, CDR1 SGDLS and CDR2 YYNGEE. CDR3 region: CASSVTQGAENTIYF. CDR3 sequence (DNA): TGTGCCAGCAGCGTTACACAGGGGGCGGAAAACACCATATATTTT.

V and J are TRBV9 and TRBJ2-1, with TRBD2 matching over 13 bases. Looked up from germline, CDR1 is SGDLS and CDR2 is YYNGEE. The J segment lost 4 bases and the V segment lost 7 bases, leaving 8 bases of the junction unmatched. The CDR3 has 16 residues. The CDR3 coding sequence is TGTGCCAGCGCCCGATTGACTAGCGGGAGGTACAATGAGCAGTTCTTC. It encodes CASARLTSGRYNEQFF.

The chain has TRBV4-1 and TRBJ2-3; maybe TRBD2 (5 bases). Germline CDR1 MGHRA, CDR2 YSYEKL. The CDR3 spans 14 residues. Trimming removed 4 bases from V and 2 bases from J, with 10 bases in between. The CDR3 reads CASSPSGITDTQYF. DNA for the CDR3: TGCGCCAGCAGCCCGAGCGGCATCACAGATACGCAGTATTTT.

The V and J genes are TRBV2 and TRBJ1-2, with 8 bases fitting TRBD1. CDR1 is SNHLY and CDR2 is FYNNEI in the germline V gene. The CDR3 consists of 17 residues. V shed 2 bases, J shed 4 bases, and the junction held 12 bases outside the gene matches. In DNA form, the CDR3 reads TGTGCCAGCAGTGAAAAAGCCGCCGGGACAGGAGTCTATGGCTACACCTTC. It translates to CASSEKAAGTGVYGYTF.

This chain joins TRBV5-6 and TRBJ2-1; TRBD2 aligns across 10 bases. V lost 0 bases and J lost 8; bases outside the gene matches: 8. CDR3 size: 16 residues. Per the germline V gene, CDR1 is SGHDT and CDR2 is YYEEEE. The DNA of the CDR3 is TGTGCCAGCAGCTTGGCCAGCGGGAGGGTTTACGATGAGCAGTTCTTC. This codes for CASSLASGRVYDEQFF.

The chain couples TRBV7-2 to TRBJ2-2; D is unresolved. Germline V gene lookup returns CDR1 SGHTA and CDR2 FQGNSA. V was trimmed by 5 bases and J by 0 bases, leaving 10 bases between them. This CDR3 is built from 15 residues. CDR3 in amino acids: CASSQTISNTGELFF. The CDR3 nucleotides are TGTGCCAGCAGCCAAACCATATCGAACACCGGGGAGCTGTTTTTT. Supplemented by reference TRBV7-2 and TRBJ2-2, the full variable domain reads GAGVSQSPSNKVTEKGKDVELRCDPISGHTALYWYRQSLGQGLEFLIYFQGNSAPDKSGLPSDRFSAERTGGSVSTLTIQRTQQEDSAVYLCASSQTISNTGELFFGEGSRLTVL.

The rearrangement joins TRBV2 to TRBJ2-7; no definite D call. Deletions cut 7 bases from V and 2 bases from J, with 9 bases between. CDR3 length: 12 residues. Germline CDR1 is SNHLY and CDR2 is FYNNEI. The CDR3 nucleotides are TGTGCCAGCAAACCGGAACCCTACGAGCAGTACTTC. It is translated as CASKPEPYEQYF.

The chain links TRBV5-8 to TRBJ2-6, with D perhaps matching TRBD1 (6 bases). Deletions cut 4 bases from V and 0 bases from J, with 17 bases between. Per the germline V gene, CDR1 is SGHTS and CDR2 is YDEGEE. The CDR3 length is 18 residues. CDR3 in DNA: TGTGCCAGCAGCCCGGGACAAACCCTAAGCTCTGGGGCCAACGTCCTGACTTTC. Amino acids: CASSPGQTLSSGANVLTF.

This clone has only a few counts. The chain employs TRBV27 and TRBJ2-7; possible D gene TRBD2, 6 bases. Trimming removed 10 bases from V and 2 bases from J, with 18 bases in between. Germline CDR1 is MNHEY and CDR2 is SMNVEV (reference sequence). The length of the CDR3 is 14 residues. CDR3 coding DNA: TGTGCCACCACGAGGGCGGGAAAAGCCTACGAGCAGTACTTC. The encoded protein is CATTRAGKAYEQYF.

This clone was seen more than once but under ten times. The chain employs TRBV29-1 and TRBJ2-3; D gene unclear. This CDR3 spans 12 amino acids. Germline-derived CDR1 and CDR2 are SQVTM and ANQGSEA. V was cut by 7 bases and J by 0 bases, with 8 bases left in between. The CDR3 coding sequence is TGCAGCGCCGATCCCAGCACAGATACGCAGTATTTT. This translates into CSADPSTDTQYF.

The J gene is TRBJ1-2, the V gene TRBV27, with 9 bases matching TRBD1. The CDR3 runs 15 residues. V trimming: 5 bases; J trimming: 4 bases; junction bases outside the gene matches: 8. Germline CDR1 and CDR2: MNHEY and SMNVEV (reference sequence). CDR3 nucleotide sequence: TGTGCCAGCAGTAGGGGTACAGGGGGCATCTATGGCTACACCTTC. Its protein is CASSRGTGGIYGYTF.

The J gene is TRBJ2-2, the V gene TRBV6-6, with 8 bases lining up with TRBD2. Germline CDR1 is MNHNY and CDR2 is SVGAGI (reference sequence). CDR3 length: 16 amino acids. Trimming took 8 bases from V and 6 from J; bases not matched to a gene: 14. The CDR3 DNA sequence: TGTGCCAGCGCAAAACCCCTTTTAGCGGGACCCGGGGAGCTGTTTTTT. It translates to CASAKPLLAGPGELFF.

The table lists this clone with a count of one. The chain couples TRBV20-1 to TRBJ2-1; D is perhaps TRBD2 (5 bases). From germline, CDR1 is DFQATT and CDR2 SNEGSKA (reference sequence). The CDR3 has 11 amino acids. V lost 6 bases and J lost 9, with 12 bases in between. The CDR3 is CSARRLAEQFF. CDR3 nucleotide sequence: TGCAGTGCCCGGCGGCTAGCTGAGCAGTTCTTC.